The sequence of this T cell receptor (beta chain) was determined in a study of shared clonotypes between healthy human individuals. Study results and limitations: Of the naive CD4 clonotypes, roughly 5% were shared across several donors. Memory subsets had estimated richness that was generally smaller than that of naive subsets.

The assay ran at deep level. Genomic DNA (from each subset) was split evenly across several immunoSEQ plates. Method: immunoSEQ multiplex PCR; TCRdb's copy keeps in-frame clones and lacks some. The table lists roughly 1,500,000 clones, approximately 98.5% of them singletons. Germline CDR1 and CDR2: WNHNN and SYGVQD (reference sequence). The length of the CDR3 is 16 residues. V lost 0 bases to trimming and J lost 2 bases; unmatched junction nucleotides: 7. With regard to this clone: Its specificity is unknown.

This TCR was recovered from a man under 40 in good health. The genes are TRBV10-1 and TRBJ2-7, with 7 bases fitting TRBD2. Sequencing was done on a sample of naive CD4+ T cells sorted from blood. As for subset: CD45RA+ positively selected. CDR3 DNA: TGCGCCAGCAGTGAGTCGAGGGCTAGCGGACCCTACGAGCAGTACTTC. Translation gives CASSESRASGPYEQYF.